The present T cell receptor (beta chain) was sequenced within a study of T cell changes during pregnancy in multiple sclerosis. This CDR3 is 16 amino acids long. V lost 0 bases and J lost 1; bases outside the gene matches: 4. Assay used: immunoSEQ multiplex PCR; TCRdb lists only in-frame clones, some missing. The top ten clones hold 5% to 7% of a sample with about 49,000 clones, just under 95% of them seen once. The source material was CD8+ T cells from peripheral blood mononuclear cells, sampled in the first trimester of pregnancy. The chain joins TRBV23-1 to TRBJ2-7, with 9 bases aligning to TRBD1. TRBV23-1 is given ORF status, its function remaining uncertain. The TCR comes from a female donor with multiple sclerosis, enrolled in a pregnancy study. For the CDR3, the DNA is TGCGCCAGCAGTCAATCCCCGGGACAGGGTTCCTACGAGCAGTACTTC. Translated, it gives CASSQSPGQGSYEQYF.